The present entry profiles one TCR beta chain with its context. Its antigen is still unknown. Other DNA variants within this sample encode the same CDR3. Looked up from germline, CDR1 is SQVTM and CDR2 is ANQGSEA. The ends lost 4 bases at V and 7 bases at J; junction bases unmatched: 9. The CDR3 runs to 14 residues. The data stem from a study of cytomegalovirus exposure and HLA in healthy donors. Study results and caveats: With later analysis, a missense DCLRE1C variant became linked to TCR beta V- and J-gene trimming. Earlier analysis found most TCR beta V segments productive about 87% or about 30% of the time. The study labeled under 200 TCR beta chains cytomegalovirus-associated. TCR sequences were mostly rare, though some public TCRs occurred in many donors.

The PCR made use of 60 Vbeta and 13 Jbeta primers. Only in-frame clones appear in the TCRdb table, and some are missing; sequencing was by immunoSEQ multiplex PCR. The profile covers some 200,000 clones, with around 64% appearing a single time and about 2.5% taken by the ten largest. V gene TRBV29-1 combines with J gene TRBJ1-5, with TRBD1 matching over 8 bases. The sequencing input was PBMCs. The sequence came from a man in his forties or fifties in good health and CMV-seropositive. The CDR3: CSVVTGGFNQPQHF. As DNA, the CDR3 is TGCAGCGTTGTAACAGGGGGTTTCAACCAGCCCCAGCATTTT.